This TCR beta chain was retrieved from a study of OX40 agonist ivuxolimab in advanced cancers. A note on the overall study: The costimulatory receptor OX40 (CD134) was targeted by ivuxolimab, a fully human IgG2 agonistic monoclonal antibody. Intravenous ivuxolimab was administered to patients every 2 weeks at six dose levels: 0.01, 0.1, 0.3, 1.5, 3 and 10 mg/kg. Of the 50 to 55 patients in dose escalation, about 20 had hepatocellular carcinoma, some 15 had melanoma, 9 had renal cell carcinoma and 9 had head and neck cancer. In the dose-escalation cohort, 82.7% of patients were male, and the mean age was approximately 64 years, with a range of about 23 to 80. Patients were allowed to have had prior anti-PD-1, anti-PD-L1 or anti-CTLA-4 therapy, and approximately 40% of the dose-escalation patients had been treated with checkpoint inhibitors. Partial responses occurred in three dose-escalation patients, of whom one had hepatocellular carcinoma and two had cutaneous melanoma. The point of sequencing TCRbeta in the periphery was to test whether ivuxolimab changed TCR sequence diversity and drove clonal T-cell expansion. The paper describes the monotherapy dose-escalation part (N ≈ 49 patients) of the phase I trial of ivuxolimab.

Patients with autoimmune disease history or receiving systemic immunosuppression were excluded from the trial. In every dose cohort, peripheral blood was drawn for TCR sequencing at baseline, cycle 4 day 1, and cycle 7 day 1. Samples came from an open-label, multicenter, first-in-human phase I dose-escalation trial of ivuxolimab. Adults with locally advanced or metastatic head and neck squamous cell, hepatocellular, melanoma or renal cell carcinoma were enrolled in the trial. Before TCR sequencing, CD4+ T cells and CD8+ T cells were sorted from peripheral blood as separate populations. Genomic DNA was extracted from sorted cells for sequencing of the TCRbeta CDR3 region. The immunoSEQ Assay was used to sequence the TCRbeta CDR3 regions. TCRdb holds this immuneACCESS table with in-frame rearrangements only. Some clones are missing; in checked studies, unresolved V genes explain under half, and the rest has no known cause. In this sample the table shows roughly 63,000 clones, about 88% of which occur a single time. The top ten clones comprise 1% to 1.5% of the sample.

About this clone: Its recognized antigen is unknown. It has no much larger one-base neighbor in the sample; base qualities were not kept.

What the authors observed across the whole study: At doses of 0.1 to 3.0 mg/kg, clonal expansion of both CD4+ and CD8+ T cells in blood was seen between baseline and week 6. In partial responders in the 0.1-3.0 mg/kg groups, normalized peripheral clonal expansion was found to be among the lowest, especially among CD8+ T cells. Antigen specificity was not determined for the clonally expanded peripheral T cells. After ivuxolimab, CD8+ T cells had more expanded clones than CD4+ T cells on average. Low levels of normalized T-cell clonal expansion were also shown by some nonresponding patients.

The source is an adult with an advanced solid tumor such as melanoma, head and neck, liver or kidney cancer. The sample here was CD4+ or CD8+ T cells sorted from blood, taken in a trial of the OX40 agonist ivuxolimab.

At the DNA level, the sequence is TGTGCCAGCAGTTTAAGCCGGCCAACCAGGGGGACCTACGAGCAGTACTTC. The encoded protein is CASSLSRPTRGTYEQYF. The chain is encoded by TRBV27 joined to TRBJ2-7; 7 central bases correspond to TRBD1. As encoded in the germline V gene (reference sequence), CDR1 is MNHEY while CDR2 is SMNVEV. V is trimmed back by 2 bases and J by 2 bases, and the junction contains 12 bases that no gene match accounts for. Its CDR3 holds 17 amino acids, cysteine through phenylalanine. Just the 51-base CDR3 DNA is kept, in frame starting at base 1.